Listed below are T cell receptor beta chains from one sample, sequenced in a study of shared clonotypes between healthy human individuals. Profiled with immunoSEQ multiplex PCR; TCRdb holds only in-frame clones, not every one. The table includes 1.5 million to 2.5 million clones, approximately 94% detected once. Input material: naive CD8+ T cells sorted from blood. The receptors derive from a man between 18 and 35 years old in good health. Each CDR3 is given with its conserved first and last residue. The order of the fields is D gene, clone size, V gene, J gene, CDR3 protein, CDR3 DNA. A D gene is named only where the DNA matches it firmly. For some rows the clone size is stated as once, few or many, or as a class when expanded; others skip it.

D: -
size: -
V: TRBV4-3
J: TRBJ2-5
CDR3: CASSQDGGETQYF
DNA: TGCGCCAGCAGCCAAGACGGGGGTGAGACCCAGTACTTC

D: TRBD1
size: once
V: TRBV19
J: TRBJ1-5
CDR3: CASSGQGAFQPQHF
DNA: TGTGCCAGTAGTGGGCAGGGGGCGTTTCAGCCCCAGCATTTT

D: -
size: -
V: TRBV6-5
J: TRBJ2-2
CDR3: CASRAGPTNTGELFF
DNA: TGTGCCAGCAGAGCCGGGCCGACGAACACCGGGGAGCTGTTTTTT

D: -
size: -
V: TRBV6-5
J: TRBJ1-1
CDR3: CASRKPMNTEAFF
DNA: TGTGCCAGCAGGAAACCAATGAACACTGAAGCTTTCTTT

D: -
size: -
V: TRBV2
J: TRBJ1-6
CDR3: CASSPDWNNSPLHF
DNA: TGTGCCAGCAGTCCAGACTGGAATAATTCACCCCTCCACTTT

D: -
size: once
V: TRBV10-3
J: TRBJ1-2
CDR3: CAISPRRGSYGYTF
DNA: TGTGCCATCAGCCCACGGAGGGGATCCTATGGCTACACCTTC

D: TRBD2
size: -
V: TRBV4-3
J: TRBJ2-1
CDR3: CASSQSGREGYNEQFF
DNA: TGCGCCAGCAGCCAATCCGGCCGGGAGGGGTACAATGAGCAGTTCTTC

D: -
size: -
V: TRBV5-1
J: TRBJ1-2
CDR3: CASSASEGYTF
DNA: TGCGCCAGTTCCGCATCTGAGGGCTACACCTTC

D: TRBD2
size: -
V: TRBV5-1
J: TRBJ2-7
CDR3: CASSLGTSGVDEQYF
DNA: TGCGCCAGCAGCTTGGGGACTAGCGGGGTAGACGAGCAGTACTTC

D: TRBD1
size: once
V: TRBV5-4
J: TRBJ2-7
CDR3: CASSFGTAYYEQYF
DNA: TGTGCCAGCAGCTTCGGGACAGCGTACTACGAGCAGTACTTC

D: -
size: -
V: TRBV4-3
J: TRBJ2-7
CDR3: CASSQVPDSSGQYF
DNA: TGCGCCAGCAGCCAAGTTCCGGACAGTTCGGGGCAGTACTTC

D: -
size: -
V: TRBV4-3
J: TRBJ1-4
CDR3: CASSHSTTGGNEKLFF
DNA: TGCGCCAGCAGCCATTCCACGACAGGCGGTAATGAAAAACTGTTTTTT

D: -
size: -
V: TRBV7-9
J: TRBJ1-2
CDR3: CASSLGKGYTF
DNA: TGTGCCAGCAGCTTAGGGAAAGGCTACACCTTC

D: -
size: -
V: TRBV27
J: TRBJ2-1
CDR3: CASSPRSSYNEQFF
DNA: TGTGCCAGCAGTCCCCGGAGCTCCTACAATGAGCAGTTCTTC

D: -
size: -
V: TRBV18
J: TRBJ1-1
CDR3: CASLGTDPEAFF
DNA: TGTGCCAGCCTCGGGACGGACCCTGAAGCTTTCTTT

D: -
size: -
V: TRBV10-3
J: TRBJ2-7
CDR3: CATISSTYEQYF
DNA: TGTGCCACCATAAGTAGTACCTACGAGCAGTACTTC

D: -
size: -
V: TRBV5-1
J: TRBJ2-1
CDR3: CASSLGAGFSNNEQFF
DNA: TGCGCCAGCAGCTTGGGAGCGGGTTTCTCCAACAATGAGCAGTTCTTC

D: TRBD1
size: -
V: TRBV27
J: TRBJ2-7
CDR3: CASSLTGTGYEQYF
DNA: TGTGCCAGCAGTTTAACCGGGACAGGGTACGAGCAGTACTTC

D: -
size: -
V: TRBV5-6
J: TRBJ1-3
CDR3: CASSLAVALLSGNTIYF
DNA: TGTGCCAGCAGCTTGGCCGTGGCACTCCTTTCTGGAAACACCATATATTTT

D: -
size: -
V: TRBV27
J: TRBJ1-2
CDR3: CASSLGRAYGYTF
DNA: TGTGCCAGCAGTTTGGGAAGGGCCTATGGCTACACCTTC

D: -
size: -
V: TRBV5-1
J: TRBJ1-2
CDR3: CASSLRQVQALVGGYTF
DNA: TGCGCCAGCAGCCTACGACAGGTACAGGCCCTTGTTGGCGGCTACACCTTC

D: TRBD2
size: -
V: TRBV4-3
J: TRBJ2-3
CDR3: CASSQDRRGGEGDTQYF
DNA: TGCGCCAGCAGCCAAGATCGGAGGGGAGGGGAGGGAGATACGCAGTATTTT

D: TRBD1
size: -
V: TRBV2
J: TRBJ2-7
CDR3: CASRETGGLSSYEQYF
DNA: TGTGCCAGCAGGGAGACAGGGGGCCTCAGCTCCTACGAGCAGTACTTC

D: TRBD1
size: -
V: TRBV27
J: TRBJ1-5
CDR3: CASSAGTGNQPQHF
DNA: TGTGCCAGCAGTGCCGGGACAGGCAATCAGCCCCAGCATTTT

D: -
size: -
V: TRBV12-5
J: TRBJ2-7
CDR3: CASGPLDSDFYEQYF
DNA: TGTGCTAGTGGCCCCCTCGACTCGGACTTCTACGAGCAGTACTTC

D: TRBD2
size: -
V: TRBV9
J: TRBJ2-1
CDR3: CASSVGAGGSNEQFF
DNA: TGTGCCAGCAGCGTAGGAGCGGGAGGTAGCAATGAGCAGTTCTTC

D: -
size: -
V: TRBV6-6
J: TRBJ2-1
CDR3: CASSYTANEQFF
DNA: TGTGCCAGCAGTTACACGGCGAATGAGCAGTTCTTC

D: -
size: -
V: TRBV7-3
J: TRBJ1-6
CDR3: CASSLMGGNSPLHF
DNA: TGTGCCAGCAGCTTAATGGGGGGTAATTCACCCCTCCACTTT

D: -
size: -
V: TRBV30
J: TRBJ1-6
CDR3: CAWIPRRGVSPLHF
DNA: TGTGCCTGGATCCCTCGTCGGGGGGTTTCACCCCTCCACTTT

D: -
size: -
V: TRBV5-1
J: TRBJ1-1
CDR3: CASSFDQAMNTEAFF
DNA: TGCGCCAGCAGCTTTGATCAGGCCATGAACACTGAAGCTTTCTTT